These 5 T cell receptor beta chains were sequenced from one sample in a study of T cell repertoires in ileal Crohn's disease. The time point denotes: neoterminal ileum biopsy at postoperative endoscopy, about 6 months after surgery. Assay used: immunoSEQ multiplex PCR; TCRdb lists only in-frame clones, some missing. This table has roughly 13,000 clones, 65% to 85% appearing once. Material: ileal tissue. The receptors here all came from an adult with Crohn's disease.

V and J are TRBV27 and TRBJ2-1; TRBD2 agrees at 12 bases. This CDR3 has 18 amino acids. The J segment lost 8 bases and the V segment lost 7 bases, leaving 18 bases of the junction unmatched. Looked up from germline, CDR1 is MNHEY and CDR2 is SMNVEV (reference sequence). The CDR3 DNA is TGTGCCAGCAAATCTCATCCACGACTAGCGGGAGCTGGGGATGAGCAGTTCTTC. Its translation: CASKSHPRLAGAGDEQFF.

This clone has more than one count but fewer than ten. This chain connects TRBV6-1 to TRBJ2-7; TRBD2 aligns across 12 bases. The CDR3 contains 14 residues. The V gene's germline CDR1 is MNHNS and CDR2 SASEGT. Trimming at V came to 3 bases and at J to 12 bases, leaving 9 bases not matched to a gene. Here the CDR3 reads CASSDSSGRAPRYF. The CDR3 coding sequence is TGTGCCAGCAGTGATTCTAGCGGGAGGGCCCCACGGTACTTC.

A remark on this clone: Other DNA sequences in the same sample also yield this CDR3. The V gene is TRBV28, the J gene TRBJ1-6, with a possible D match to TRBD1 (5 bases). The CDR3 is made up of 16 amino acids. The germline V gene encodes CDR1 MDHEN and CDR2 SYDVKM. V dropped 5 bases and J dropped 0 bases, with 11 bases sitting between them. As DNA, the CDR3 is TGTGCCAGCAGTGCCTCAGACAGCTCCTATAATTCACCCCTCCACTTT. Translated: CASSASDSSYNSPLHF.

The V and J genes are TRBV9 and TRBJ2-1, with 11 positions matching TRBD2. From germline, CDR1 is SGDLS and CDR2 YYNGEE. The CDR3 runs to 15 residues. V shed 4 bases, J shed 9 bases, and the junction held 9 bases outside the gene matches. The CDR3: CASSWGTSGSGEQFF. CDR3 coding DNA: TGTGCCAGCAGCTGGGGAACTAGCGGGAGTGGTGAGCAGTTCTTC.

The genes are TRBV30 and TRBJ1-2; D is possibly TRBD1 (5 bases). The CDR3 has 10 residues. CDR1 is GTSNPN, CDR2 SVGIG, per germline (reference sequence). V was clipped by 5 bases and J by 8 bases, with 9 bases between them. The CDR3 bases are TGTGCCTGGGGAGACAGAGGCTACACCTTC. Protein sequence: CAWGDRGYTF.